The 14 T cell receptor beta chains in this list originate from one sample, sequenced in a study of blood T cells in healthy people across ages. The use of a sample-barcoded 5' primer and a J-beta primer mix characterized a second PCR of roughly 7 to 11 cycles. TCRdb analysed the 5' RACE reads with MiXCR anew, one entry per CDR3 protein. The sample has hundreds of thousands of distinct CDR3 sequences; about 21% are singletons. Sequencing was done on a sample of blood. Receptors were obtained from a man in his 70s in good health.

Comment on this clonotype: The junction does not match germline at one end; this may be a read error. The DNA for the CDR3 is TGCGCCAACAGCTTGACGGGAGTGATCAATGAGCAGTTCTTC. Protein sequence: CANSLTGVINEQFF. The V and J genes are TRBV5-1 and TRBJ2-5; a weak D match, TRBD2 (6 bases). TRBJ2-1 matches the DNA end more closely, so the J call is doubtful. The CDR3 length is 14 residues. The germline gives CDR1 SGHRS, CDR2 YFSETQ.

This clonotype was counted at least ten times. The V and J genes are TRBV7-8 and TRBJ2-1; 10 positions match TRBD2. This CDR3 has 15 residues. CDR1 and CDR2 from the germline V gene are SGHVS and FQNEAQ. Germline trimming cut 4 bases from V and 5 bases from J; bases unmatched to any gene: 5. The CDR3 reads CASSSRTSGDNEQFF. The CDR3 DNA follows: TGTGCCAGCAGCTCCCGGACTAGCGGCGACAATGAGCAGTTCTTC. Complete variable domain (other parts from reference TRBV7-8 and TRBJ2-1): GAGVSQSPRYKVAKRGQDVALRCDPISGHVSLFWYQQALGQGPEFLTYFQNEAQLDKSGLPSDRFFAERPEGSVSTLKIQRTQQEDSAVYLCASSSRTSGDNEQFFGPGTRLTVL.

This clonotype showed up just a few times. This sequence joins TRBV2 and TRBJ2-7; D remains ambiguous. Germline-derived CDR1 and CDR2 are SNHLY and FYNNEI. The CDR3 has 14 residues. Trimming took off 4 bases at V and 1 base at J, with 11 bases between the two ends. The CDR3 DNA reads as TGTGCCAGCAGTGGGACGAAACCGTCCTACGAGCAGTACTTC. Translating gives CASSGTKPSYEQYF.

Concerning this clonotype itself: A read error may be the cause here, since a much bigger clone is one base away. The chain uses TRBV5-1 and TRBJ2-5; 12 bases agree with TRBD2. The closer fit of TRBJ2-1 to the DNA end suggests the J call may be wrong. This CDR3 is 17 amino acids long. Per the germline V gene, CDR1 is SGHRS and CDR2 is YFSETQ. In DNA, the CDR3 is TGCGCCAGCAGCTCGGGGTCTAGCGGGAGGGCCTGGAATGAGCAGTTCTTC. It translates to CASSSGSSGRAWNEQFF.

A few counts support this clonotype. V is TRBV2 and J is TRBJ1-5; the D is unclear. The germline V gene has CDR1 SNHLY and CDR2 FYNNEI. V was cut by 1 base and J by 4 bases, with 5 bases left in between. The CDR3 loop spans 13 amino acids. CDR3 sequence reads: CASSEEGNQPQHF. For the CDR3, the DNA is TGTGCCAGCAGTGAAGAGGGTAATCAGCCCCAGCATTTT. The variable domain in full, completed from reference TRBV2 and TRBJ1-5, reads EPEVTQTPSHQVTQMGQEVILRCVPISNHLYFYWYRQILGQKVEFLVSFYNNEISEKSEIFDDQFSVERPDGSNFTLKIRSTKLEDSAMYFCASSEEGNQPQHFGDGTRLSIL.

The chain has TRBV7-2 and TRBJ2-3; 7 nucleotides line up with TRBD2. The CDR3 totals 16 residues. Looked up from germline, CDR1 is SGHTA and CDR2 is FQGNSA. Unmatched junction bases numbered 6, after V lost 3 bases and J lost 0 bases. CDR3 DNA sequence: TGTGCCAGCAGCTTTGGGGGAGGGCCAAGCACAGATACGCAGTATTTT. As protein: CASSFGGGPSTDTQYF.

The V gene is TRBV18, the J gene TRBJ2-3, with 12 bases lining up with TRBD2. Germline V CDR1 and CDR2: KGHSH, LQKENI. V was clipped by 2 bases and J by 0 bases; unmatched bases: 9. CDR3 length equals 19 residues. Here the CDR3 reads CASSPKTSGSYHSTDTQYF. CDR3 bases: TGTGCCAGCTCACCAAAGACTAGCGGGAGTTACCATAGCACAGATACGCAGTATTTT. Filled out from reference TRBV18 and TRBJ2-3, the complete variable domain reads NAGVMQNPRHLVRRRGQEARLRCSPMKGHSHVYWYRQLPEEGLKFMVYLQKENIIDESGMPKERFSAEFPKEGPSILRIQQVVRGDSAAYFCASSPKTSGSYHSTDTQYFGPGTRLTVL.

The chain is built from TRBV5-1 and TRBJ2-2; D is uncertain. The germline gives CDR1 SGHRS, CDR2 YFSETQ. Trimming shortened V by 7 bases and J by 0 bases, and 10 bases separated the two germline ends. This CDR3 comprises 14 residues. CDR3 bases: TGCGCCAGCGCCGGCCGGCCGAACACCGGGGAGCTGTTTTTT. This encodes CASAGRPNTGELFF. The full variable domain, with the rest looked up from reference TRBV5-1 and TRBJ2-2, is KAGVTQTPRYLIKTRGQQVTLSCSPISGHRSVSWYQQTPGQGLQFLFEYFSETQRNKGNFPGRFSGRQFSNSRSEMNVSTLELGDSALYLCASAGRPNTGELFFGEGSRLTVL.

V is TRBV18 and J is TRBJ2-7, with D perhaps matching TRBD2 (5 bases). This CDR3 is built from 13 residues. V was shortened by 2 bases and J by 5 bases, with 10 bases between the two germline ends. Germline lookup yields CDR1 KGHSH and CDR2 LQKENI. The CDR3 DNA follows: TGTGCCAGCTCACCAGGATCTAGCAACGAGCAGTACTTC. It translates to CASSPGSSNEQYF.

The genes are TRBV5-1 and TRBJ2-5, with 7 positions matching TRBD2. The V gene's germline CDR1 is SGHRS and CDR2 YFSETQ. The J segment lost 1 base and the V segment lost 2 bases, leaving 8 bases of the junction unmatched. The CDR3 spans 16 residues. The DNA for the CDR3 is TGCGCCAGCAGCTTCAGCCCTAGCGGATCCCAAGAGACCCAGTACTTC. It is translated as CASSFSPSGSQETQYF.

J is TRBJ1-1 and V is TRBV21-1. TRBV21-1 is a pseudogene locus. There are 15 residues in the CDR3. In nucleotides, the CDR3 is TGTGCCAGCAGCAAAGTCCGCAGGCGGAACACTGAAGCTTTCTTT. It specifies CASSKVRRRNTEAFF.

The J gene is TRBJ1-4, the V gene TRBV29-1; possible D gene TRBD1, 6 bases. The V end was cut by 7 bases, the J end by 8 bases, with 14 bases between. Germline V gives CDR1 SQVTM, CDR2 ANQGSEA. The CDR3 loop spans 12 amino acids. The CDR3 bases are TGCAGCGGGAAAAAGGGGGGAGAAAAACTGTTTTTT. Its protein is CSGKKGGEKLFF.

This clonotype was detected a few times. The chain employs TRBV20-1 and TRBJ2-2; 7 nucleotides match TRBD1. V trimming: 5 bases; J trimming: 7 bases; junction bases outside the gene matches: 10. This CDR3 comprises 14 residues. In germline, CDR1 is DFQATT, CDR2 SNEGSKA (reference sequence). The CDR3: CSAPRQGGVGELFF. For the CDR3, the DNA is TGCAGTGCTCCTAGACAGGGTGGCGTCGGGGAGCTGTTTTTT.

This clonotype has at least ten counts. The CDR3 loop reads CASSPNLVPNEKLFF. CDR3 in DNA: TGCGCCAGCAGCCCCAACCTTGTCCCAAATGAAAAACTGTTTTTT. J is TRBJ1-4 and V is TRBV4-3; no clear D. CDR3 length: 15 amino acids. Germline CDR1 and CDR2: LGHNA and YSLEER. The ends were cut back, 4 bases at V and 5 bases at J, with 14 bases in the middle.